Below are 14 T cell receptor beta chains sequenced from a single sample in a study of neurological immune-mediated disorders (dated by TCRdb to the late 2010s). Library preparation employed 5' RACE. This sample was sequenced with an Illumina HiSeq 2500. TCRdb cleaned the public reads at Q25 with fastp, built clones with MiXCR and kept in-frame beta chains. Each entry merges the rows of one CDR3 protein and shows their most common DNA and genes. This sample is represented by tens of thousands of distinct CDR3 sequences; around 14% of them were singletons. 5% of the sample rests with the top ten. The sample's time point label, in plain terms: longitudinal time-point 2. Sequencing input: PBMCs. These receptors were collected from a female donor with HTLV-1-associated myelopathy (HAM/TSP).

J is TRBJ1-3 and V is TRBV20-1; 7 bases are a match to TRBD1. The J segment lost 3 bases and the V segment lost 3 bases, leaving 5 bases of the junction unmatched. The CDR3 has 14 amino acids. CDR1 is DFQATT and CDR2 is SNEGSKA in the germline V gene (reference sequence). In nucleotides, the CDR3 is TGCAGTGCTAGGGATGACAGGGTTGGAAACACCATATATTTT. It specifies CSARDDRVGNTIYF.

This clonotype was recorded at least ten times. This chain connects TRBV12-3 or TRBV12-4 to TRBJ2-7; D gene ambiguous. V lost 3 bases and J lost 0, with 12 bases in between. The CDR3 consists of 15 residues. CDR3 sequence: CASSLKGKSSYEQYF. DNA of the CDR3: TGTGCCAGCAGTTTGAAGGGCAAGAGCTCCTACGAGCAGTACTTC.

Ten or more counts support this clonotype. This chain joins TRBV9 and TRBJ1-6; D is unresolved. CDR3 length: 16 residues. Germline CDR1 reads SGDLS; CDR2 reads YYNGEE. V was clipped by 4 bases and J by 8 bases, with 19 bases between them. CDR3 in amino acids: CASSLQDGPLDSPLHF. CDR3 sequence (DNA): TGTGCCAGCAGCTTACAAGACGGCCCTTTGGATTCACCCCTCCACTTT.

This clonotype was found many times. This chain uses TRBV20-1 with TRBJ1-4; 9 bases are a match to TRBD1. The germline V gene encodes CDR1 DFQATT and CDR2 SNEGSKA (reference sequence). V lost 5 bases to trimming and J lost 4 bases; unmatched junction nucleotides: 5. This CDR3 spans 14 amino acids. The CDR3 DNA reads TGCAGTGCTGTATCGACAGGGGGTAATGAAAAACTGTTTTTT. It translates to CSAVSTGGNEKLFF.

This clonotype has ten or more counts. The chain uses TRBV5-1 and TRBJ2-7; weak D call: TRBD2 (5 bases). Germline V lookup: CDR1 SGHRS, CDR2 YFSETQ. Trimming pared 2 bases from V and 9 bases from J, leaving 15 bases between. The CDR3 is 13 residues long. The CDR3 is CASSFGLEAGQYF. The CDR3 nucleotides are TGCGCCAGCAGCTTCGGGTTGGAGGCCGGGCAGTACTTC. The complete variable domain, with remaining parts taken from reference TRBV5-1 and TRBJ2-7, reads KAGVTQTPRYLIKTRGQQVTLSCSPISGHRSVSWYQQTPGQGLQFLFEYFSETQRNKGNFPGRFSGRQFSNSRSEMNVSTLELGDSALYLCASSFGLEAGQYFGPGTRLTVT.

There are many counts of this clonotype. This sequence joins TRBV20-1 and TRBJ1-4, with 10 bases matching TRBD1. This CDR3 has 14 residues. Germline V gene sequence: CDR1 DFQATT, CDR2 SNEGSKA (reference sequence). V dropped 6 bases and J dropped 6; count of bases not matched to a gene: 7. The CDR3 reads CSAEPGTGDEKLFF. CDR3 nucleotide sequence: TGCAGTGCGGAGCCCGGGACAGGGGATGAAAAACTGTTTTTT.

This clonotype came up many times. The chain carries TRBV12-5 and TRBJ2-7; D remains ambiguous. Trimming shortened V by 0 bases and J by 2 bases, and 11 bases separated the two germline ends. The CDR3 length is 15 residues. Germline V CDR1 and CDR2: LGHNT, FRNRAP. CDR3 bases: TGTGCTAGTGGTTTGGTAGTCCACCGGACCTACGAGCAGTACTTC. It encodes CASGLVVHRTYEQYF. Filled out from reference TRBV12-5 and TRBJ2-7, the complete variable domain reads DARVTQTPRHKVTEMGQEVTMRCQPILGHNTVFWYRQTMMQGLELLAYFRNRAPLDDSGMPKDRFSAEMPDATLATLKIQPSEPRDSAVYFCASGLVVHRTYEQYFGPGTRLTVT.

This clonotype was found many times. This rearrangement joins TRBV24-1 to TRBJ2-3; 9 bases are a match to TRBD2. V dropped 4 bases and J dropped 1; count of bases not matched to a gene: 11. CDR1 is KGHDR, CDR2 SFDVKD, per germline. This CDR3 comprises 18 residues. DNA of the CDR3: TGTGCCACCAGTGACCCCGTAGGGCGGGGGGGTGGCACAGATACGCAGTATTTT. It specifies CATSDPVGRGGGTDTQYF.

This chain connects TRBV28 to TRBJ1-5; D possibly corresponds to TRBD1 (5 bases). This CDR3 is 12 amino acids long. V gave up 8 bases and J gave up 5 bases, with 10 bases separating them. Germline V CDR1 and CDR2: MDHEN, SYDVKM. The CDR3 loop reads CASAKQDQPQHF. CDR3 DNA: TGTGCCAGCGCGAAACAGGATCAGCCCCAGCATTTT.

In its sample, this clonotype was seen many times. The chain recombines TRBV7-3 with TRBJ2-3; 12 bases map to TRBD2. The V segment lost 0 bases and the J segment 4 bases; nucleotides outside the gene matches: 8. This CDR3 has 18 residues. CDR1 and CDR2 from the germline V gene are SGHTA and FQGTGA. The CDR3 protein is CASSLTMVASGGADTQYF. CDR3 DNA: TGTGCCAGCAGCTTAACCATGGTCGCTAGCGGGGGGGCAGATACGCAGTATTTT. The whole variable domain, remainder taken from reference TRBV7-3 and TRBJ2-3, is GAGVSQTPSNKVTEKGKYVELRCDPISGHTALYWYRQSLGQGPEFLIYFQGTGAADDSGLPNDRFFAVRPEGSVSTLKIQRTERGDSAVYLCASSLTMVASGGADTQYFGPGTRLTVL.

Ten or more counts support this clonotype. The V gene is TRBV20-1, the J gene TRBJ1-6; 7 bases line up with TRBD1. Germline CDR1 DFQATT, CDR2 SNEGSKA (reference sequence). The CDR3 sequence is 14 residues long. V lost 3 bases and J lost 6; bases outside the gene matches: 5. CDR3 sequence: CSASRSGGNSPLHF. CDR3 sequence (DNA): TGCAGTGCTAGCCGGTCAGGGGGTAATTCACCCCTCCACTTT.

This clonotype appeared many times. This rearrangement joins TRBV2 to TRBJ2-2; D assignment may be TRBD1 or TRBD2 (6 bases each). Germline assignment: CDR1 SNHLY and CDR2 FYNNEI. Trimming stripped 3 bases from V and 6 bases from J, with 8 bases between. The CDR3 totals 13 residues. CDR3 sequence: CASSERGAGELFF. The CDR3 DNA sequence: TGTGCCAGCAGTGAGAGGGGGGCCGGGGAGCTGTTTTTT.

The chain combines TRBV5-1 with TRBJ2-3, with TRBD1 matching over 11 bases. This CDR3 region has 18 residues. Looked up from germline, CDR1 is SGHRS and CDR2 is YFSETQ. The V and J ends lost 2 bases and 0 bases, in that order; junction bases with no gene match: 8. Here the CDR3 reads CASSFSNWDRGSTDTQYF. The CDR3 DNA is TGCGCCAGCAGCTTCTCAAACTGGGACAGGGGGAGCACAGATACGCAGTATTTT.

There are a few counts of this clonotype. Given a much more abundant clone one base away, this may be a read error. The V and J genes are TRBV12-3 or TRBV12-4 and TRBJ1-3; D is unresolved. The CDR3 contains 16 residues. Trimming left V 6 bases short and J 0 bases short, with 15 bases between. CDR3 sequence: CASSTQRLSSGNTIYF. For the CDR3, the DNA is TGTGCCAGCAGCACACAGCGACTGAGCTCTGGAAACACCATATATTTT.